These 17 T cell receptor beta chains share one sample of origin, sequenced in a study of memory CD4+ T cells and cytomegalovirus serostatus. Single viable CD3+CD4+CD8-CD45RO+ cells were sorted as the memory CD4+ T cells. TCRdb keeps only in-frame clones here, not all; method: immunoSEQ multiplex PCR. Of about 92,000 clones in the sample, 80% are singletons; the top ten hold around 3.6%. Material for sequencing was memory CD4+ T cells from blood. The receptor source for this set is an adult in good health and CMV-seropositive.

The chain joins TRBV5-1 to TRBJ1-1, with 7 bases aligning to TRBD1. Germline CDR1 reads SGHRS; CDR2 reads YFSETQ. J gave up 0 bases and V 5 bases, and 4 bases lay outside the gene matches. The CDR3 totals 14 residues. The CDR3 here is CASRSGQMNTEAFF. CDR3 nucleotides: TGCGCCAGCAGATCGGGACAGATGAACACTGAAGCTTTCTTT.

The rearrangement links TRBV5-1 to TRBJ2-2; 7 bases align to TRBD2. Germline V CDR1 and CDR2: SGHRS, YFSETQ. Unmatched junction bases numbered 4, after V lost 4 bases and J lost 1 base. The CDR3 runs to 15 residues. As DNA, the CDR3 is TGCGCCAGCAGCGGAGCTAGCGGGAACACCGGGGAGCTGTTTTTT. It translates to CASSGASGNTGELFF.

The CDR3: CASSWGSDNEQFF. The CDR3 coding sequence is TGTGCCAGCTCCTGGGGATCGGATAATGAGCAGTTCTTC. This chain uses TRBV11-1 with TRBJ2-1; D gene unclear. CDR1 is SGHAT, CDR2 FQDESV, per germline (reference sequence). V gave up 8 bases and J gave up 7 bases, with 15 bases separating them. This CDR3 has 13 amino acids. Combining the CDR3 with reference TRBV11-1 and TRBJ2-1 gives the whole variable domain EAEVAQSPRYKITEKSQAVAFWCDPISGHATLYWYRQILGQGPELLVQFQDESVVDDSQLPKDRFSAERLKGVDSTLKIQPAELGDSAMYLCASSWGSDNEQFFGPGTRLTVL.

The sample holds a few counts of this clone. The V call is TRBV4-2, the J call TRBJ1-2, with 8 bases aligning to TRBD1. CDR1 and CDR2 (germline): LGHNA, YNFKEQ. CDR3 length: 13 residues. V lost 5 bases and J lost 4; bases outside the gene matches: 3. CDR3: CASSKDRAYGYTF. CDR3 coding DNA: TGTGCCAGCAGCAAGGACAGGGCCTATGGCTACACCTTC.

V usage is TRBV29-1 and J usage is TRBJ2-3, with a possible D match to TRBD2 (7 bases). The CDR3 is 14 amino acids. Germline V gene data show CDR1 as SQVTM and CDR2 as ANQGSEA. V was clipped by 8 bases and J by 0 bases, with 15 bases between them. The CDR3 DNA reads TGCAGCTCGGGGGGCCCGAGTAGCACAGATACGCAGTATTTT. Its protein is CSSGGPSSTDTQYF.

This chain links TRBV28 with TRBJ2-7, with TRBD2 as a possible D gene (6 bases). Trimming removed 5 bases at V and 5 bases at J, with 22 bases between. This CDR3 region has 16 residues. Germline V gene lookup returns CDR1 MDHEN and CDR2 SYDVKM. The CDR3 reads CASSTDIAEKVHEQYF. DNA of the CDR3: TGTGCCAGCAGTACCGATATAGCGGAAAAGGTCCACGAGCAGTACTTC.

V is TRBV27 and J is TRBJ2-3; unclear D gene. V lost 2 bases and J lost 4, with 7 bases in between. From germline, CDR1 is MNHEY and CDR2 SMNVEV (reference sequence). CDR3 length: 13 amino acids. Here the CDR3 DNA reads TGTGCCAGCAGTTTACAAGGCGCAGATACGCAGTATTTT. This translates into CASSLQGADTQYF.

This clone was observed once. The V and J genes are TRBV7-6 and TRBJ1-1, with TRBD1 matching 8 bases. V trimming: 5 bases; J trimming: 10 bases; junction bases outside the gene matches: 9. The length of the CDR3 is 13 residues. CDR1 and CDR2 (germline): SGHVS, FNYEAQ. The CDR3 here is CASSPQGEVPAFF. DNA for the CDR3: TGTGCCAGCAGCCCACAGGGGGAAGTTCCAGCTTTCTTT.

The rearrangement joins TRBV2 to TRBJ2-7, with 9 nucleotides matching TRBD2. This CDR3 is built from 11 residues. Germline V gives CDR1 SNHLY, CDR2 FYNNEI. The ends lost 8 bases at V and 12 bases at J; junction bases unmatched: 8. The CDR3 here is CASLLSGLAYF. The DNA for the CDR3 is TGTGCCAGCCTCCTCTCGGGACTAGCGTACTTC.

The J gene is TRBJ2-3, the V gene TRBV4-2; TRBD1 or TRBD2 may be the D gene (5 bases each). V lost 8 bases, J lost 4 bases, and 16 bases lay in between. The length of the CDR3 is 14 residues. Germline values: CDR1 LGHNA, CDR2 YNFKEQ. The CDR3 DNA is TGTGCCAGCGGGGAGTGGGGCAGTCCAGATACGCAGTATTTT. This codes for CASGEWGSPDTQYF.

This clone was seen just once. CDR3 protein: CASSLRAGAGVEQFF. CDR3 nucleotides: TGCGCCAGCAGCTTGAGGGCGGGAGCTGGGGTTGAGCAGTTCTTC. This rearrangement joins TRBV5-1 to TRBJ2-1, with 7 bases lining up with TRBD2. CDR3 size: 15 residues. V lost 1 base, J lost 9 bases, and 10 bases stayed unmatched. CDR1 and CDR2 (germline): SGHRS, YFSETQ.

The chain is built from TRBV6-5 and TRBJ2-7; TRBD1 or TRBD2 may be the D gene (5 bases each). Germline V gives CDR1 MNHEY, CDR2 SVGAGI. CDR3 length: 13 amino acids. Trimming removed 4 bases from V and 6 bases from J, with 13 bases in between. CDR3 coding DNA: TGTGCCAGCAGTTTACACGGGACGAGCGAGCAGTACTTC. Protein: CASSLHGTSEQYF.

This chain uses TRBV11-3 with TRBJ2-1, with TRBD2 as a possible D gene (6 bases). The CDR3 extends over 19 amino acids. The germline CDR1 and CDR2 sequences are SGHNT and YENEEA. V was trimmed by 0 bases and J by 6 bases, leaving 24 bases between them. CDR3 sequence reads: CASSLDWSLGGPGSNEQFF. CDR3 nucleotide sequence: TGTGCCAGCAGCTTAGATTGGAGTTTGGGGGGTCCCGGCAGCAATGAGCAGTTCTTC.

The V and J genes are TRBV7-9 and TRBJ1-4; maybe TRBD1 (5 bases). The germline V gene has CDR1 SEHNR and CDR2 FQNEAQ (reference sequence). The V and J ends lost 5 bases and 3 bases respectively, with 10 bases between them. The CDR3 totals 14 residues. CDR3 bases: TGTGCCAGCAGCCGGGGGATGGCTAATGAAAAACTGTTTTTT. Encoded protein: CASSRGMANEKLFF.

This clone was counted a few times. The chain uses TRBV27 and TRBJ2-1; possibly TRBD2 for D (5 bases). CDR1 is MNHEY and CDR2 is SMNVEV in the germline V gene (reference sequence). The CDR3 has 13 amino acids. The V end lost 1 base, the J end lost 12 bases, and 13 bases lay between the germline ends. The CDR3 nucleotides read TGTGCCAGCAGTTTATGGGCAGACGAGGGGCAGTTCTTC. Encoded protein: CASSLWADEGQFF.

The chain joins TRBV28 to TRBJ2-6, with D perhaps being TRBD1 or TRBD2 (7 bases each). V lost 6 bases to trimming and J lost 3 bases, with 18 bases between them. The CDR3 runs to 17 residues. CDR1 and CDR2 (germline): MDHEN, SYDVKM. In DNA form, the CDR3 reads TGTGCCAGCAGGGGGACAGCGGGGCTTATTGGGGCCAACGTCCTGACTTTC. As protein: CASRGTAGLIGANVLTF.

The chain uses TRBV6-1 and TRBJ2-2; TRBD1 or TRBD2 may be the D gene (5 bases each). The CDR3 is 14 amino acids. Germline CDR1 and CDR2: MNHNS and SASEGT. Trimming stripped 6 bases from V and 3 bases from J, with 11 bases between. The CDR3 coding sequence is TGTGCCAGCAGCCGGGACGTACACACCGGGGAGCTGTTTTTT. Protein product: CASSRDVHTGELFF.